This entry concerns a single TCR beta chain. The data originate from a study of blood T cell repertoires in COVID-19. The CDR3 spans 13 residues. Trimming stripped 9 bases from V and 0 bases from J, with 11 bases between. Germline CDR1 is MNHEY and CDR2 is SMNVEV (reference sequence). Profiled with immunoSEQ multiplex PCR; TCRdb holds only in-frame clones, not every one. The sample holds under 200,000 clones; 75% to 90% are singletons and the top ten take about a tenth. The chain couples TRBV27 to TRBJ1-1; D gene unclear. The material sequenced was peripheral blood. The clonotype originates from a woman of 80 years or more with active or convalescent COVID-19. For the CDR3, the DNA is TGTGCCAGTAAACAGAAACTGAACACTGAAGCTTTCTTT. Amino acids: CASKQKLNTEAFF.